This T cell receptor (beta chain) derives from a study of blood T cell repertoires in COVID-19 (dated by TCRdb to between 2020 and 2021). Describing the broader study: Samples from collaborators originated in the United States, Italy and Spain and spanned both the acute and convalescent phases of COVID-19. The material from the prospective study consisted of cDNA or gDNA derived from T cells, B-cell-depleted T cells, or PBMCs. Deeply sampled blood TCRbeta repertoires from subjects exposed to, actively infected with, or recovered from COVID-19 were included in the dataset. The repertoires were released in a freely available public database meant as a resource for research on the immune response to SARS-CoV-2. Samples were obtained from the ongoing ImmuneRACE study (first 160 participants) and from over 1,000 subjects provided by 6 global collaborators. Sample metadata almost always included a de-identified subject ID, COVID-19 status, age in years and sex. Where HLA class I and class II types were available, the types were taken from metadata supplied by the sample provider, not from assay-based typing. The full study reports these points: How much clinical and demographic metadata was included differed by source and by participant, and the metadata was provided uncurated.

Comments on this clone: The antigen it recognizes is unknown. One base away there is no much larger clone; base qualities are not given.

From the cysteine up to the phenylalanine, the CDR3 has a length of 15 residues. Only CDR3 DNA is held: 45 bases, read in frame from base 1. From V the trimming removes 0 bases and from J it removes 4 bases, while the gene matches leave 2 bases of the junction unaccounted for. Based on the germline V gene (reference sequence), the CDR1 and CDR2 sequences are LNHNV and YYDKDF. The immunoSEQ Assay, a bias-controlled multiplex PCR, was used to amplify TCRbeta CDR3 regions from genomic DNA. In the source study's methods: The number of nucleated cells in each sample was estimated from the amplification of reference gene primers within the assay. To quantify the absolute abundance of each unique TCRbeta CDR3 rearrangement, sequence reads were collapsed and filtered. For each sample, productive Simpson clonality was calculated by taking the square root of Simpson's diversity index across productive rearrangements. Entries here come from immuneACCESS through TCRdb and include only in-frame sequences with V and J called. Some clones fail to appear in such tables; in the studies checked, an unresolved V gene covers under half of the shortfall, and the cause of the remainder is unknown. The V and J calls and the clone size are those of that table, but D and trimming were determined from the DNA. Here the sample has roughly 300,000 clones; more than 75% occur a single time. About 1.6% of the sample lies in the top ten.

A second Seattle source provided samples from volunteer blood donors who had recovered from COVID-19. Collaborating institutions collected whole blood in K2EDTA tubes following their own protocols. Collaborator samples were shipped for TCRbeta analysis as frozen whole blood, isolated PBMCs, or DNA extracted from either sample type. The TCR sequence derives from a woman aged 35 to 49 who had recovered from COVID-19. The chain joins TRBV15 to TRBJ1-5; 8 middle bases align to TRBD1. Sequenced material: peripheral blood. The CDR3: CATSRDRGLNQPQHF. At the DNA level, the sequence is TGTGCCACCAGCAGAGACAGGGGGCTAAATCAGCCCCAGCATTTT.